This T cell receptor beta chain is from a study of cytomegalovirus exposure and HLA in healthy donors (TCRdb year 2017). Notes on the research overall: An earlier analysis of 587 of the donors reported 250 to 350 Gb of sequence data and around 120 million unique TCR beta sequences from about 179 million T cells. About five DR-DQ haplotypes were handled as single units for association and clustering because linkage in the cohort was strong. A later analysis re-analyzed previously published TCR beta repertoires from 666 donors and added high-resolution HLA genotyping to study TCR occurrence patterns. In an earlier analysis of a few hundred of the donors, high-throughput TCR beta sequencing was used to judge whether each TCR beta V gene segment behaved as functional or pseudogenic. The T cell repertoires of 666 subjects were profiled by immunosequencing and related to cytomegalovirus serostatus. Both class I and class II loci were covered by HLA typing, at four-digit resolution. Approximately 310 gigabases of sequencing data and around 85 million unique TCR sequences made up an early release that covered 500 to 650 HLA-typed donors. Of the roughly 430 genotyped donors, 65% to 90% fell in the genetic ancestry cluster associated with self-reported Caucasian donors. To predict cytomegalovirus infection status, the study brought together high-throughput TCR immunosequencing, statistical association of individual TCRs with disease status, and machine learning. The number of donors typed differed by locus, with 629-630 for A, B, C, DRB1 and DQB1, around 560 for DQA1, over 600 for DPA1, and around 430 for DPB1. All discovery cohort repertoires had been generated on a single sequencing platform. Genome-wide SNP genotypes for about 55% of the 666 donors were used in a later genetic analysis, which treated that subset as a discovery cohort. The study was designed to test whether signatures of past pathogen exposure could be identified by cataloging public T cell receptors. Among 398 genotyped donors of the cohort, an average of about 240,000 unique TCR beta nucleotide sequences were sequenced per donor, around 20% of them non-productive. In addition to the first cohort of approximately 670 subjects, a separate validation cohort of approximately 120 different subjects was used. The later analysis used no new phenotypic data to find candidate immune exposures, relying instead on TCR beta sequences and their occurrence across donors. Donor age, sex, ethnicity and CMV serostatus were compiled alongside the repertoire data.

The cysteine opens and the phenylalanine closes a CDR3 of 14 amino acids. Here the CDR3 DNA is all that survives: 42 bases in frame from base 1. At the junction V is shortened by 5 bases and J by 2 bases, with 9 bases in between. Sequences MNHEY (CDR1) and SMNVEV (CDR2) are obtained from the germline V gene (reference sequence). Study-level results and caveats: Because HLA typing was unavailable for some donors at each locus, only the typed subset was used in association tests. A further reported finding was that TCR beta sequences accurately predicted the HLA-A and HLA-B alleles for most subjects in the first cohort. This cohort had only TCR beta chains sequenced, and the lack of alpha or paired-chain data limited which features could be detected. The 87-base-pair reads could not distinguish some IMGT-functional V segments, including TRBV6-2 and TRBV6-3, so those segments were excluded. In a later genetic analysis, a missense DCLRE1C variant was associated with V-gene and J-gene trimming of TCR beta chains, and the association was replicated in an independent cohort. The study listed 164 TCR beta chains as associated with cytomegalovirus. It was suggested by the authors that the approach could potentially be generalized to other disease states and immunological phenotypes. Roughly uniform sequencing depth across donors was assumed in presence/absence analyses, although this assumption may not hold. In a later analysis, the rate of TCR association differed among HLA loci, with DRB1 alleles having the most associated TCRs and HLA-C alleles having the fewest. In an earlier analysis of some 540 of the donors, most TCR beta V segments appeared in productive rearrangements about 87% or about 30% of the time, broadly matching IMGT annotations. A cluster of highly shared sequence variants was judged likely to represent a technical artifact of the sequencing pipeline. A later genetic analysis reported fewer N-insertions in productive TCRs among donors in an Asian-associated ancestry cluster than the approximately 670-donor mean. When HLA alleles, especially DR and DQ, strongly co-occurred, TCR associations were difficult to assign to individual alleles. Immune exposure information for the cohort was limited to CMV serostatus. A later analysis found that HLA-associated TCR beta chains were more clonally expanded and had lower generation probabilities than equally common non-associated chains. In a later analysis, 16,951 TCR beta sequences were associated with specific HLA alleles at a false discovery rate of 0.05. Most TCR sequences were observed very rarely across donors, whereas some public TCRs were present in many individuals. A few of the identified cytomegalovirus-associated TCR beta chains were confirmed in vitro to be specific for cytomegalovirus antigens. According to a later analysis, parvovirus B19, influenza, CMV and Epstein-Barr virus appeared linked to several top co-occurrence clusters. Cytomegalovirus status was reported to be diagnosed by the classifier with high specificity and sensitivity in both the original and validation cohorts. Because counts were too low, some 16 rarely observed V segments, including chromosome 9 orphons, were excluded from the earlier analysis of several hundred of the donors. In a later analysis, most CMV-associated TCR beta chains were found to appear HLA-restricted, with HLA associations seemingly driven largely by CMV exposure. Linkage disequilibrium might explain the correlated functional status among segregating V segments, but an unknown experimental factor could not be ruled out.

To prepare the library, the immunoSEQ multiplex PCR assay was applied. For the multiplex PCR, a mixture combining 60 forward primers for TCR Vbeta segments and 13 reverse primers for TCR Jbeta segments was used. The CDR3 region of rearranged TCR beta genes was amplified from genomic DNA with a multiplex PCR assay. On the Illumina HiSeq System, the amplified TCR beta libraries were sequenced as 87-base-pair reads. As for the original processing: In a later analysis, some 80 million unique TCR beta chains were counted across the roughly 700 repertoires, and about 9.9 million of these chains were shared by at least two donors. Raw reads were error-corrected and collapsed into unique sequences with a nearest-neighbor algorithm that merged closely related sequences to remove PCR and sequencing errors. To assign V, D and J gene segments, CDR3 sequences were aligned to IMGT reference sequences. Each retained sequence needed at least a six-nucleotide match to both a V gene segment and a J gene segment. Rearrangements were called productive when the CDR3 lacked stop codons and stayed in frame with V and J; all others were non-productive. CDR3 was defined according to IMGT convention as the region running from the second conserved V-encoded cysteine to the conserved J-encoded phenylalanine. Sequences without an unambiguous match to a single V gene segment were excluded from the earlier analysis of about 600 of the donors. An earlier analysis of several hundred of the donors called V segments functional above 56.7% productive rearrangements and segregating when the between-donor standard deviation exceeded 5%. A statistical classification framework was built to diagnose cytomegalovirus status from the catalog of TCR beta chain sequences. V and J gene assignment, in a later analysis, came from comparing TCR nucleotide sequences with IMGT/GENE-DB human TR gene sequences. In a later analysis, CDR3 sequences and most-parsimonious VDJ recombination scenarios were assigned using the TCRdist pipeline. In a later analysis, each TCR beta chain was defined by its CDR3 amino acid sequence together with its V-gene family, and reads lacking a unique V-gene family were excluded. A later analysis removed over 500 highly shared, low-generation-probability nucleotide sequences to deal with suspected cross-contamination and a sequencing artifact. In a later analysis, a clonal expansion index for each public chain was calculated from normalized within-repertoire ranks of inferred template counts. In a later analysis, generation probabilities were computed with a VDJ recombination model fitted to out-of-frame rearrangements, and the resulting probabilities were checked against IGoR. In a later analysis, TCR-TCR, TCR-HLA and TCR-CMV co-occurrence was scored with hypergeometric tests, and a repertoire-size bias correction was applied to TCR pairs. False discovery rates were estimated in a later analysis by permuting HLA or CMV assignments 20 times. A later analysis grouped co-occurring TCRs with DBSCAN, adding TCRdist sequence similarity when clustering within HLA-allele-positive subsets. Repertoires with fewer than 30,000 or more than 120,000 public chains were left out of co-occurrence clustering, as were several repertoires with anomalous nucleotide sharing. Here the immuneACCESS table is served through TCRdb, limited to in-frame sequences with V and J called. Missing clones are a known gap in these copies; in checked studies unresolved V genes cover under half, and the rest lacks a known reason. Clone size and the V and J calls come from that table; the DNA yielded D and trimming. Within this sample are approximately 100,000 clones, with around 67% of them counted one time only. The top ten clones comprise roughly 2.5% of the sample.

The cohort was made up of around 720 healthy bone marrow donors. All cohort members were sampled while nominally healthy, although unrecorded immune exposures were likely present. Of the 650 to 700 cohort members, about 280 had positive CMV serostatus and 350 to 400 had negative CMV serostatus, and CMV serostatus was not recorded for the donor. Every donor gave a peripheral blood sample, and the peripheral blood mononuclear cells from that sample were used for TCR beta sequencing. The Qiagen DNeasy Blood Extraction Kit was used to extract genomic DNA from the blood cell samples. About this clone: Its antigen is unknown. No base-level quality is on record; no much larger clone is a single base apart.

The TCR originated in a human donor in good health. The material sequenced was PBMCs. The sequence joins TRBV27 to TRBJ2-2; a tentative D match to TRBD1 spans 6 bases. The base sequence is TGTGCCAGCAGTCCACAGGGCAACACCGGGGAGCTGTTTTTT. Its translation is CASSPQGNTGELFF.